This TCR beta chain emerged from a study of cytomegalovirus exposure and HLA in healthy donors. Researchers ran the PCR with 60 Vbeta and 13 Jbeta primers. This table comes from immunoSEQ multiplex PCR, and its TCRdb copy is limited to in-frame clones, with some not included. The sample consists of some 150,000 clones, 65% to 90% of them appearing once. Study outcomes and limitations: In presence/absence analyses, roughly uniform sequencing depth across donors was assumed. Many donors shared some public TCRs, even though most TCR sequences were rare. Fewer N-insertions (relative to the roughly 730-donor mean) were reportedly seen in an Asian-associated ancestry cluster in a later analysis. It was approximately 170 TCR beta chains that were listed as cytomegalovirus-associated.

The ends were cut back, 3 bases at V and 9 bases at J, with 13 bases in the middle. This CDR3 region has 13 residues. CDR1 and CDR2 (germline): SGHDT, YYEEEE. This clone was seen just once. Its antigen is still unknown. Sequenced: PBMCs. The rearrangement uses TRBV5-6 and TRBJ1-3; possibly TRBD1 for D (5 bases). This TCR came from a woman in her forties or fifties in good health and CMV-seropositive. CDR3 coding DNA: TGTGCCAGCAGCTGGGGACTACGTGGCACCATATATTTT. The encoded protein is CASSWGLRGTIYF.